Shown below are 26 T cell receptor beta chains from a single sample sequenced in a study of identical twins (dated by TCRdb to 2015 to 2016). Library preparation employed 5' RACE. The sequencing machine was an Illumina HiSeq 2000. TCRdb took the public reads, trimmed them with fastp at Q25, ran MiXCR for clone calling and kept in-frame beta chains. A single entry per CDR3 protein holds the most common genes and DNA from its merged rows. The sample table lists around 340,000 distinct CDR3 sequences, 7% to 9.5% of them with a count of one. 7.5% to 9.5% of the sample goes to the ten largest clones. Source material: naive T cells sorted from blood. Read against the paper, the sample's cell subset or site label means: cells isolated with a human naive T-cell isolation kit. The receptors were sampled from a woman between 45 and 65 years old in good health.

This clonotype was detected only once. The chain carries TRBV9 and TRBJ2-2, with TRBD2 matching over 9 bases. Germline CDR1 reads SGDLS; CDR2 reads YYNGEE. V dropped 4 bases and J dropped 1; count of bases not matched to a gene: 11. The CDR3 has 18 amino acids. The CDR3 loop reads CASSQRRKLAGNTGELFF. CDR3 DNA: TGTGCCAGCAGCCAAAGACGAAAACTAGCGGGGAACACCGGGGAGCTGTTTTTT.

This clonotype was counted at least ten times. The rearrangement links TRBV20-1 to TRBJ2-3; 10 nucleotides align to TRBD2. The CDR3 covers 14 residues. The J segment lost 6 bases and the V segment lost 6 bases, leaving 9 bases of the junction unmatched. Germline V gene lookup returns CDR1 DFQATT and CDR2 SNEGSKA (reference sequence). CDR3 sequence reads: CSAPSAGGSDTQYF. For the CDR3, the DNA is TGCAGTGCGCCCTCAGCGGGAGGGTCGGATACGCAGTATTTT.

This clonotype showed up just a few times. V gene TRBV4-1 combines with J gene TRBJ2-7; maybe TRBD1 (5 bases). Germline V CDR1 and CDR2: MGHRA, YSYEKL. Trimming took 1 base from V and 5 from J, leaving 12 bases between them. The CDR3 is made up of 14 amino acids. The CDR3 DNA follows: TGCGCCAGCAGCCAAGTTCAGGGAACTAACGAGCAGTACTTC. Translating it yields CASSQVQGTNEQYF.

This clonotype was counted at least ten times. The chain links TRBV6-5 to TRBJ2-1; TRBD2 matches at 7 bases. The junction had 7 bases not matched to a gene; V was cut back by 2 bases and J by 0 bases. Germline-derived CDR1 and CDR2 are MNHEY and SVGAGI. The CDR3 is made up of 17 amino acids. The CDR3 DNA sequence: TGTGCCAGCAGTTACGGCCTAGCGGCGATCTCCTACAATGAGCAGTTCTTC. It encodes CASSYGLAAISYNEQFF.

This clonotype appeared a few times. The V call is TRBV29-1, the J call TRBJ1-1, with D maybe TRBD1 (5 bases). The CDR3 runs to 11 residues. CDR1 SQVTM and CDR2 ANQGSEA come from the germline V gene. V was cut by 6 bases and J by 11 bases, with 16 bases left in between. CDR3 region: CSVAGTQEAFF. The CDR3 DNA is TGCAGCGTCGCCGGGACCCAGGAGGCTTTCTTT.

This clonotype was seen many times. The CDR3 spells CASSYSGELAGEQFF. The CDR3, as DNA: TGTGCCAGCAGTTACTCGGGAGAGCTAGCTGGGGAGCAGTTCTTC. The chain couples TRBV6-5 to TRBJ2-1; D might be TRBD2 (5 bases). V lost 0 bases and J 10 bases, leaving 16 bases between the germline ends. Germline V CDR1 and CDR2: MNHEY, SVGAGI. This CDR3 region has 15 residues.

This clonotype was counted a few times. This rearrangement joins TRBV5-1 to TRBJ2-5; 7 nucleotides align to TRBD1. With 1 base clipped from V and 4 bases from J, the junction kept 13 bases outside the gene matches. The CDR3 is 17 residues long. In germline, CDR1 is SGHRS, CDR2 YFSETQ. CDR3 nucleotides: TGCGCCAGCAGCTTGCGGAACGTAGGGGGCGGAAGAGAGACCCAGTACTTC. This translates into CASSLRNVGGGRETQYF.

The CDR3 reads CATSDPSSGGNEQFF. In DNA form, the CDR3 reads TGTGCCACCAGTGATCCAAGTTCAGGAGGGAATGAGCAGTTCTTC. The chain employs TRBV24-1 and TRBJ2-1; D is perhaps TRBD2 (6 bases). This CDR3 is 15 amino acids long. CDR1 is KGHDR, CDR2 SFDVKD, per germline. The germline V and J ends were trimmed by 3 bases and 7 bases, with 15 bases remaining between them.

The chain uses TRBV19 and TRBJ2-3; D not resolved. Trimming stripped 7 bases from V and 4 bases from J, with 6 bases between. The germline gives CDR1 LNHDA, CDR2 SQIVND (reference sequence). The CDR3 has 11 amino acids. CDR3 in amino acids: CASMRADTQYF. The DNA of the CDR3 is TGTGCCAGTATGCGCGCAGATACGCAGTATTTT.

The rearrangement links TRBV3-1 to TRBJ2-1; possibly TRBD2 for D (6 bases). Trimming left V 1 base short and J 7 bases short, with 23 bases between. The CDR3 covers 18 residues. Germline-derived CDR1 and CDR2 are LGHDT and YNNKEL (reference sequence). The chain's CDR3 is CASSQVSGFAGFRNEQFF. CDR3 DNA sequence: TGTGCCAGCAGCCAAGTAAGCGGGTTCGCCGGATTCCGAAATGAGCAGTTCTTC.

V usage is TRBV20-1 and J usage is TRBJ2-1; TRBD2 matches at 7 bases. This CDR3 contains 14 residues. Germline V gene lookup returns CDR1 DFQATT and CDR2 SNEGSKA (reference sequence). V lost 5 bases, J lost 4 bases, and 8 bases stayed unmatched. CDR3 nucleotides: TGCAGTGCTCGCGGGAGCGCCGGGTACAATGAGCAGTTCTTC. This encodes CSARGSAGYNEQFF.

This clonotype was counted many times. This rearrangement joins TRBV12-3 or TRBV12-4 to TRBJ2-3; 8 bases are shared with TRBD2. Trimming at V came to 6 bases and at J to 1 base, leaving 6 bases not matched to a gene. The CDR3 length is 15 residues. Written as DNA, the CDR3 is TGTGCCAGCAGCTCAACTAGCGGCCGCACAGATACGCAGTATTTT. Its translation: CASSSTSGRTDTQYF.

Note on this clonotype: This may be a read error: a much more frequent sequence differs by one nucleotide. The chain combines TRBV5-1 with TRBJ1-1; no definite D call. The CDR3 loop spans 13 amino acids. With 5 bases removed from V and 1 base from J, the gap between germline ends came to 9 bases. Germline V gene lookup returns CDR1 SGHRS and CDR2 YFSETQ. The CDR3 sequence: CASRLRWNTEAFF. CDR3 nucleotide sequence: TGCGCCAGCAGATTGAGGTGGAACACTGAAGCTTTCTTT.

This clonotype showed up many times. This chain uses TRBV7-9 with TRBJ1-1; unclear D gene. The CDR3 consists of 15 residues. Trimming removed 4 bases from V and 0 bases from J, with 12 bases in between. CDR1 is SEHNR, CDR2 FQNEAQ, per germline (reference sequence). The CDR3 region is CASSSRVGLNTEAFF. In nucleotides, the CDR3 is TGTGCCAGCAGCTCCCGTGTAGGATTGAACACTGAAGCTTTCTTT. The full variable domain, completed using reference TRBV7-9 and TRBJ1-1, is DTGVSQNPRHKITKRGQNVTFRCDPISEHNRLYWYRQTLGQGPEFLTYFQNEAQLEKSRLLSDRFSAERPKGSFSTLEIQRTEQGDSAMYLCASSSRVGLNTEAFFGQGTRLTVV.

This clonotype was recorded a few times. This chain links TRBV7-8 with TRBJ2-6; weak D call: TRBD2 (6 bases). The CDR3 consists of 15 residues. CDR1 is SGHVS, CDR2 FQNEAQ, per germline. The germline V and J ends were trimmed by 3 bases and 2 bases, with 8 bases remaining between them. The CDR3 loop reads CASSLGTAGANVLTF. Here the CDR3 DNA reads TGTGCCAGCAGCTTGGGGACTGCTGGGGCCAACGTCCTGACTTTC.

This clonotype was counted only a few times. CDR3 loop: CSVDREASGDEQFF. The DNA for the CDR3 is TGCAGCGTTGACCGGGAGGCCAGCGGCGATGAGCAGTTCTTC. J is TRBJ2-1 and V is TRBV29-1, with TRBD2 matching over 7 bases. CDR1 is SQVTM and CDR2 is ANQGSEA in the germline V gene. The CDR3 length is 14 residues. J gave up 8 bases and V 3 bases, and 10 bases lay outside the gene matches.

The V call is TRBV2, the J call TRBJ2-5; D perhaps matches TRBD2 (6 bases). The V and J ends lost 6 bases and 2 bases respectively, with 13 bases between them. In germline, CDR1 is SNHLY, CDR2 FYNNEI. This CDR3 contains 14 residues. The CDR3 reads CASSGGLFQETQYF. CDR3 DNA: TGTGCCAGCAGCGGAGGACTATTTCAAGAGACCCAGTACTTC.

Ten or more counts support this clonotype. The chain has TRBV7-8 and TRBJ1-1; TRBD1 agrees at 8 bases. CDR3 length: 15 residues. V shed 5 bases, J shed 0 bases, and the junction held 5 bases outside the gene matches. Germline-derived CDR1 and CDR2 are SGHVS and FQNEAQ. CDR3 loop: CASSIGQGLNTEAFF. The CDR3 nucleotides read TGTGCCAGCAGCATAGGACAGGGATTGAACACTGAAGCTTTCTTT. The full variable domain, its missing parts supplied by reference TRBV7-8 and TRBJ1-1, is GAGVSQSPRYKVAKRGQDVALRCDPISGHVSLFWYQQALGQGPEFLTYFQNEAQLDKSGLPSDRFFAERPEGSVSTLKIQRTQQEDSAVYLCASSIGQGLNTEAFFGQGTRLTVV.

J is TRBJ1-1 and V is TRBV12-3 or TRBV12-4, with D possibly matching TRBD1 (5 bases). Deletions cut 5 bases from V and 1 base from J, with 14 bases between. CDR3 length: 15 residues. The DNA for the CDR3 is TGTGCCAGCAGTCCTGGGGACGGATGGAACACTGAAGCTTTCTTT. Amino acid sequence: CASSPGDGWNTEAFF.

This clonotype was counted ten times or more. CDR3: CASTLFILPSLRDEQFF. The CDR3 region has the DNA TGTGCCAGCACCCTCTTTATACTACCCTCATTGAGGGATGAGCAGTTCTTC. V and J are TRBV5-6 and TRBJ2-1, with D possibly matching TRBD2 (5 bases). Germline V gene lookup returns CDR1 SGHDT and CDR2 YYEEEE. Deletions cut 6 bases from V and 8 bases from J, with 27 bases between. This CDR3 contains 17 residues.

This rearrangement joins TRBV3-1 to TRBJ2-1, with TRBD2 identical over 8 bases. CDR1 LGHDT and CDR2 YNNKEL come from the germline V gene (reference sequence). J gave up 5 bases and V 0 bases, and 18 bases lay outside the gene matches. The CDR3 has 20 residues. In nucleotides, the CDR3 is TGTGCCAGCAGCCAAGACCCATGGCCGGCAGCGGGAGCTCTTAACAATGAGCAGTTCTTC. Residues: CASSQDPWPAAGALNNEQFF.

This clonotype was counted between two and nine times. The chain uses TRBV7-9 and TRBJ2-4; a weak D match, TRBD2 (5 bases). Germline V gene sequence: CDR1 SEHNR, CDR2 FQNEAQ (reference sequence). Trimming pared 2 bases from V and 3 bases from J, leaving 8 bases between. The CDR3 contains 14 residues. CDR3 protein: CASSLLAGKNIQYF. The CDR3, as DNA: TGTGCCAGCAGCTTACTAGCTGGCAAAAACATTCAGTACTTC. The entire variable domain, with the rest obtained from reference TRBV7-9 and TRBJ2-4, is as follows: DTGVSQNPRHKITKRGQNVTFRCDPISEHNRLYWYRQTLGQGPEFLTYFQNEAQLEKSRLLSDRFSAERPKGSFSTLEIQRTEQGDSAMYLCASSLLAGKNIQYFGAGTRLSVL.

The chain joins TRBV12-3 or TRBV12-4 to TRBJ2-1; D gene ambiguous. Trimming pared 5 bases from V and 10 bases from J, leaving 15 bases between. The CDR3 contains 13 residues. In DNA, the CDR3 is TGTGCCAGCAGTCCCAGTGCGCCGATCGAGCAGTTCTTC. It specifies CASSPSAPIEQFF.

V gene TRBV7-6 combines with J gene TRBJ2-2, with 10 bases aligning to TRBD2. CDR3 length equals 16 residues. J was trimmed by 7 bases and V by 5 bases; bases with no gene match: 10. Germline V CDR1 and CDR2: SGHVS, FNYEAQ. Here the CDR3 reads CASSISGRSGNGELFF. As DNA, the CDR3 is TGTGCCAGCAGCATTAGCGGGAGGTCCGGGAACGGGGAGCTGTTTTTT.

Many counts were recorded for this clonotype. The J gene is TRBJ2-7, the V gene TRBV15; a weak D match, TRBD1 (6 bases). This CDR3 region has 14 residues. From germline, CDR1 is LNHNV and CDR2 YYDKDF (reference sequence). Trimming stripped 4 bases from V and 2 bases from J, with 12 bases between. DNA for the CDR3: TGTGCCACCAGCAAACGACAGGATACCTACGAGCAGTACTTC. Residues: CATSKRQDTYEQYF.

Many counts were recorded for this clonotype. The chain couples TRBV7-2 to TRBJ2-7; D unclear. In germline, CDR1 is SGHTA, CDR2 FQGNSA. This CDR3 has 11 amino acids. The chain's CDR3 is CALLPRYEQYF. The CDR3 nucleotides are TGTGCTCTCCTTCCAAGATACGAGCAGTACTTC.